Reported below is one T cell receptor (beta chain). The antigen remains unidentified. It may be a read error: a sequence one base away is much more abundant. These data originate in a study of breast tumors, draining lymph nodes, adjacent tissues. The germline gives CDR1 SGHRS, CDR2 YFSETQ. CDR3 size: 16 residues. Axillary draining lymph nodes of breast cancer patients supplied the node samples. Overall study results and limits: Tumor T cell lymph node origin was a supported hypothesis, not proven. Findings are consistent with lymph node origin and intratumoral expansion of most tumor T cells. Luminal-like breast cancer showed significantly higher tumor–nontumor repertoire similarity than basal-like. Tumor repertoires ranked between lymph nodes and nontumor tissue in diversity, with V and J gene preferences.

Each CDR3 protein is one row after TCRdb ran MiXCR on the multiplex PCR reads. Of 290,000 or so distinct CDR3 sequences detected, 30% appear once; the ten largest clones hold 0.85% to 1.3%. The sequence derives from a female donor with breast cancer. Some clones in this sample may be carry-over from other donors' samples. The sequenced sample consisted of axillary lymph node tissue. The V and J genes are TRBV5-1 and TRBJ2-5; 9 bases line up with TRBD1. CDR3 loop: CASSWDRAAGEETRYF. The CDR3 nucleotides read TGCGCCAGCAGCTGGGACAGGGCGGCCGGGGAAGAGACCCGGTACTTC.